This T cell receptor beta chain is drawn from a study of regulatory T cells in long-lasting Graves disease. General study findings and limits: Researchers examined only peripheral blood and not thyroid tissue. Between persistent patients, a few thousand public clonotypes were shared, exceeding the 966 shared between new patients. TRBV28, TRBJ1-2 and TRBJ2-5 were segments that persistent disease favored.

Germline CDR1 is SGHRS and CDR2 is YFSETQ. V lost 2 bases and J lost 2, with 11 bases in between. The CDR3 length is 14 residues. On this clonotype itself: The antigen is unknown.

Assembly of TCR beta libraries relied on iRepertoire HTBI primers together with Arm-PCR of CDR3 regions. TCRdb reanalysed the multiplex PCR reads using MiXCR and keeps one entry per CDR3 protein. The profile shows approximately 400,000 distinct CDR3 sequences, about 15% of them singletons. The time point is: newly diagnosed GD, antithyroid drugs for less than 3 months. TCR sequences were obtained from RNA taken from PBMCs. These data were also reused for a study on T cells in Graves' hyperthyroidism and ophthalmopathy.

This clonotype originated in a woman in her 30s with Graves disease. The J gene is TRBJ2-7, the V gene TRBV5-1, with D unresolved. The sequences come from peripheral blood mononuclear cells (PBMCs), collected at new diagnosis, from a patient treated with antithyroid drugs. Here the CDR3 DNA reads TGCGCCAGCAGCTTCACGACTGGGCCCTACGAGCAGTACTTC. This gives the protein CASSFTTGPYEQYF.